A single sample gave rise to the 5 T cell receptor beta chains below, sequenced in a study of cytomegalovirus exposure and HLA in healthy donors. Clones were read by immunoSEQ multiplex PCR, and TCRdb kept only the in-frame ones, dropping some. The sample carries some 170,000 clones, just under 90% recorded once. Sequencing was performed on PBMCs. Receptors originate from a woman aged 18 to 35 in good health and CMV-seropositive.

The chain uses TRBV28 and TRBJ1-4; 7 bases agree with TRBD1. CDR3 length: 14 residues. Germline CDR1 reads MDHEN; CDR2 reads SYDVKM. The V segment lost 5 bases and the J segment 8 bases; nucleotides outside the gene matches: 8. The DNA of the CDR3 is TGTGCCAGCAGTCGGGACAGCCTCAGCGAAAAACTGTTTTTT. Translated: CASSRDSLSEKLFF. Based on the CDR3 plus reference TRBV28 and TRBJ1-4, the full variable domain is DVKVTQSSRYLVKRTGEKVFLECVQDMDHENMFWYRQDPGLGLRLIYFSYDVKMKEKGDIPEGYSVSREKKERFSLILESASTNQTSMYLCASSRDSLSEKLFFGSGTQLSVL.

This chain links TRBV30 with TRBJ2-5; D uncertain. There are 15 residues in the CDR3. The V and J ends lost 6 bases and 2 bases respectively, with 19 bases between them. The germline V gene encodes CDR1 GTSNPN and CDR2 SVGIG (reference sequence). In nucleotides, the CDR3 is TGTGCCTGTGGTGTGTGGCCCCTCAAACAAGAGACCCAGTACTTC. Translated, it gives CACGVWPLKQETQYF.

This clone came up once. V gene TRBV5-5 combines with J gene TRBJ2-5; TRBD1 might be the D (6 bases). Trimming removed 1 base from V and 3 bases from J, with 7 bases in between. This CDR3 is built from 13 residues. Germline CDR1 SGHKS, CDR2 YYEKEE (reference sequence). This CDR3 is CASSLWTEETQYF. The CDR3 DNA reads TGTGCCAGCAGCTTGTGGACAGAAGAGACCCAGTACTTC.

In its sample, this clone was seen once. The rearrangement uses TRBV7-9 and TRBJ2-3; D not certain. The CDR3 runs to 13 residues. V lost 4 bases and J 8 bases, leaving 13 bases between the germline ends. From germline, CDR1 is SEHNR and CDR2 FQNEAQ (reference sequence). The CDR3 DNA follows: TGTGCCAGCAGCTCCCCCCCCCAGGTTACGCAGTATTTT. It encodes CASSSPPQVTQYF.

This chain joins TRBV7-9 and TRBJ2-5, with a tentative D call TRBD2 (6 bases). The CDR3 extends over 15 amino acids. CDR1 is SEHNR and CDR2 is FQNEAQ in the germline V gene (reference sequence). V was trimmed by 4 bases and J by 4 bases, leaving 16 bases between them. The CDR3 nucleotides are TGTGCCAGCAGCTCGCCCCGGGGACTCGGAGAGACCCAGTACTTC. Residues: CASSSPRGLGETQYF. Using reference TRBV7-9 and TRBJ2-5 for the parts outside the CDR3, the full variable domain is DTGVSQNPRHKITKRGQNVTFRCDPISEHNRLYWYRQTLGQGPEFLTYFQNEAQLEKSRLLSDRFSAERPKGSFSTLEIQRTEQGDSAMYLCASSSPRGLGETQYFGPGTRLLVL.